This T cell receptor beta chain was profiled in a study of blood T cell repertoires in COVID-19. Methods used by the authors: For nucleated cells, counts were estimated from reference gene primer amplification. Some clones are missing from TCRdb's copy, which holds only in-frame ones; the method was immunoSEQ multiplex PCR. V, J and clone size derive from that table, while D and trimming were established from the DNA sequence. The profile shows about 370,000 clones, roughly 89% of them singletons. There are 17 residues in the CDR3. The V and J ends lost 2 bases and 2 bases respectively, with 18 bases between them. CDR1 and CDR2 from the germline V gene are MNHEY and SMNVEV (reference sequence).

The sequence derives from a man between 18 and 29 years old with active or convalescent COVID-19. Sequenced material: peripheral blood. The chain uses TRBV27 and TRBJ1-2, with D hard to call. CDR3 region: CASSLVPGGQLNYGYTF. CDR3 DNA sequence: TGTGCCAGCAGTTTAGTCCCAGGAGGGCAGTTGAACTATGGCTACACCTTC.